This is a list of T cell receptor beta chains from one sample in a study of cytomegalovirus exposure and HLA in healthy donors. The protocol was immunoSEQ multiplex PCR, while the TCRdb copy is restricted to in-frame clones and leaves out a portion. The sample has 85,000 to 130,000 clones, approximately 85% seen once. The sequenced sample was PBMCs. Receptors were obtained from a man aged 45-60 years in good health and CMV-seronegative. Each CDR3 is given with its conserved first and last residue. D genes are given only for firm matches. For some rows the clone size is stated as once, few or many, or as a class when expanded; others skip it.

CASSPGTFTNTGELFF | TGTGCCAGCAGCCCAGGGACTTTCACGAACACCGGGGAGCTGTTTTTT | NA | TRBJ2-2 | TRBV5-6 | NA
CASRLVPFSANGEETQYF | TGTGCAAGTCGCTTAGTTCCCTTCTCGGCTAACGGGGAAGAGACCCAGTACTTC | once | TRBJ2-5 | TRBV12-2 | NA
CASSLGTFYEQYF | TGTGCCAGCAGCTTAGGGACTTTCTACGAGCAGTACTTC | NA | TRBJ2-7 | TRBV7-9 | NA
CSVEEGGRGGYEQYF | TGCAGCGTTGAAGAAGGTGGTAGGGGAGGCTACGAGCAGTACTTC | NA | TRBJ2-7 | TRBV29-1 | NA
CASSLVAETQYF | TGTGCCAGCAGCTTAGTAGCAGAGACCCAGTACTTC | NA | TRBJ2-5 | TRBV11-3 | NA
CASSPVELQGTEAFF | TGTGCCAGCTCACCCGTCGAGCTGCAGGGCACTGAAGCTTTCTTT | few | TRBJ1-1 | TRBV18 | NA
CASSVGTSGRGEQYF | TGTGCCAGCAGCGTAGGAACATCGGGGAGGGGCGAGCAGTACTTC | NA | TRBJ2-7 | TRBV9 | TRBD2
CAISESRLRQPNTEAFF | TGTGCCATCAGTGAGTCGAGGTTAAGACAGCCAAACACTGAAGCTTTCTTT | NA | TRBJ1-1 | TRBV10-3 | NA
CASSLGGPNEKLFF | TGTGCCAGCAGCTTAGGCGGGCCTAATGAAAAACTGTTTTTT | NA | TRBJ1-4 | TRBV11-2 | NA
CASSVGTANTEAFF | TGTGCCAGCAGCGTAGGAACAGCGAACACTGAAGCTTTCTTT | NA | TRBJ1-1 | TRBV9 | NA
CASSQGQGVGGYTF | TGTGCCAGCAGCCAGGGACAGGGCGTGGGCGGCTACACCTTC | NA | TRBJ1-2 | TRBV4-2 | TRBD1
CASRDSYNYGYTF | TGTGCCAGCAGAGACAGTTATAACTATGGCTACACCTTC | NA | TRBJ1-2 | TRBV27 | NA
CASSVEGAPGGELFF | TGTGCCAGCAGCGTAGAAGGGGCGCCGGGCGGGGAGCTGTTTTTT | NA | TRBJ2-2 | TRBV9 | NA
CANSLDQGYTEAFF | TGTGCCAACAGCTTAGATCAGGGTTACACTGAAGCTTTCTTT | NA | TRBJ1-1 | TRBV7-9 | NA
CASSFGSGNTEAFF | TGTGCCAGCAGCTTTGGTTCGGGGAACACTGAAGCTTTCTTT | NA | TRBJ1-1 | TRBV7-9 | NA
CASSHPGGDSAGYTF | TGCGCCAGCAGCCATCCCGGGGGGGATTCGGCTGGCTACACCTTC | NA | TRBJ1-2 | TRBV4-1 | NA
CASSQAPGAGETQYF | TGCGCCAGCAGCCAAGCCCCAGGGGCAGGGGAGACCCAGTACTTC | NA | TRBJ2-5 | TRBV4-3 | NA
CATQRRTGGDTEAFF | TGTGCCACCCAGAGGAGGACAGGCGGGGACACTGAAGCTTTCTTT | NA | TRBJ1-1 | TRBV2 | TRBD1
CASSQVAGGPGDTQYF | TGTGCCAGCAGCCAAGTGGCGGGGGGGCCGGGAGATACGCAGTATTTT | NA | TRBJ2-3 | TRBV4-2 | TRBD2
CASSSPRRDPYNEQFF | TGTGCCAGCAGTTCTCCCCGGAGGGACCCCTACAATGAGCAGTTCTTC | NA | TRBJ2-1 | TRBV27 | NA
CASSLGWQGNNYGYTF | TGTGCCAGCAGCTTGGGATGGCAGGGGAATAACTATGGCTACACCTTC | NA | TRBJ1-2 | TRBV5-6 | NA
CASSLNPLPATDTQYF | TGTGCCAGCAGCCTTAACCCACTACCAGCGACAGATACGCAGTATTTT | NA | TRBJ2-3 | TRBV4-2 | NA
CASRPGTRVEKLFF | TGTGCCAGTCGTCCCGGGACAAGAGTAGAAAAACTGTTTTTT | once | TRBJ1-4 | TRBV27 | NA
CASSLGRDQPQHF | TGTGCCAGCAGCTTAGGGAGGGACCAGCCCCAGCATTTT | NA | TRBJ1-5 | TRBV7-2 | NA
CASSPTTGRNTEAFF | TGTGCCAGCTCACCAACGACAGGAAGGAACACTGAAGCTTTCTTT | NA | TRBJ1-1 | TRBV18 | NA
CASSLPDPGRGYTF | TGCGCCAGCAGCTTGCCGGACCCCGGGAGGGGCTACACCTTC | NA | TRBJ1-2 | TRBV5-1 | NA
CASSPLRGNEQYF | TGTGCCAGCAGCCCCCTCCGGGGGAACGAGCAGTACTTC | NA | TRBJ2-7 | TRBV7-2 | NA
CASSSDSNYGYTF | TGTGCCAGCAGCTCCGACAGTAACTATGGCTACACCTTC | NA | TRBJ1-2 | TRBV5-4 | NA
CASSGQNNYGYTF | TGTGCCAGCAGCGGACAGAATAACTATGGCTACACCTTC | NA | TRBJ1-2 | TRBV7-9 | NA
CASSPFGHANYGYTF | TGTGCCAGCTCACCATTCGGACATGCTAACTATGGCTACACCTTC | NA | TRBJ1-2 | TRBV18 | NA
CASSPSPGGSGNTIYF | TGTGCCAGCAGCCCCAGTCCGGGTGGGTCTGGAAACACCATATATTTT | NA | TRBJ1-3 | TRBV9 | NA